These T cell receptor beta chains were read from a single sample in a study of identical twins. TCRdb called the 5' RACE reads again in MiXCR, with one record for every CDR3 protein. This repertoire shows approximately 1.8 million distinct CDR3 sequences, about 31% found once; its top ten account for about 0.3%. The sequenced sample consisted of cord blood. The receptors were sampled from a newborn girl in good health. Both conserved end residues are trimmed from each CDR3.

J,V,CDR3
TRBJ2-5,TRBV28,ASSSLLIQETQY
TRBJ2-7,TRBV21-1,ASSKARASSNRARYEQY
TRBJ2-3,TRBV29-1,SVPSVFIAGGLTDTQY
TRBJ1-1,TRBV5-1,ASSLVNSENTEAF
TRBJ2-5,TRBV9,ASSVSGNPFHEQY
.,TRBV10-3,AISPGGTPWETQY
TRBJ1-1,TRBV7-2,ASSLAGGLWDTEAF
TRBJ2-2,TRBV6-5,ASSYQRGNTGELF
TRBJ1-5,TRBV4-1,ASSQRQGTNQPQH
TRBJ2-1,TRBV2,ASSSGTSGRIHEQF
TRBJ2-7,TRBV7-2,ASSLYRTAYEQY
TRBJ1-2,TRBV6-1,ASSEGVSANYGYT
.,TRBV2,ASRLAGNSYNEQY
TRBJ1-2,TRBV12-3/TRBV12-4,ASSHSQVSSGYT
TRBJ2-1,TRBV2,ASSEGREWNEQF